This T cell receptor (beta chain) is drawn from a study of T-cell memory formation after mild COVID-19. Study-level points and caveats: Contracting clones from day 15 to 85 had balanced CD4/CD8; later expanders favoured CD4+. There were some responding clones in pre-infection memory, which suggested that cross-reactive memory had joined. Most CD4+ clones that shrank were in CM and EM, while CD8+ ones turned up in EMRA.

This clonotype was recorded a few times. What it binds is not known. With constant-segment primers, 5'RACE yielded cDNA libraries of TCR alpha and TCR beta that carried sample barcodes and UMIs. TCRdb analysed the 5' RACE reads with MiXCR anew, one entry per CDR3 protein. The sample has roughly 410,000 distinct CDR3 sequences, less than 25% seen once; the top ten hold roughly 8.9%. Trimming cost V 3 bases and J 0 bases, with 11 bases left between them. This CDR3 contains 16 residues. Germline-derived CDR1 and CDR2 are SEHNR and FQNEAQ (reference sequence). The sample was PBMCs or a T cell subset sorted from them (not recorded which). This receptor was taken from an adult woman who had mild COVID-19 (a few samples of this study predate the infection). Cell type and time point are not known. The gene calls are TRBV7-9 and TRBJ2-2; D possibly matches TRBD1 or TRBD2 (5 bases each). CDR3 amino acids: CASSFRGDPNTGELFF. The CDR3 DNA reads TGTGCCAGCAGCTTCCGTGGGGACCCGAACACCGGGGAGCTGTTTTTT. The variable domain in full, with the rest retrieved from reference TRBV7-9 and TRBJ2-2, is DTGVSQNPRHKITKRGQNVTFRCDPISEHNRLYWYRQTLGQGPEFLTYFQNEAQLEKSRLLSDRFSAERPKGSFSTLEIQRTEQGDSAMYLCASSFRGDPNTGELFFGEGSRLTVL.